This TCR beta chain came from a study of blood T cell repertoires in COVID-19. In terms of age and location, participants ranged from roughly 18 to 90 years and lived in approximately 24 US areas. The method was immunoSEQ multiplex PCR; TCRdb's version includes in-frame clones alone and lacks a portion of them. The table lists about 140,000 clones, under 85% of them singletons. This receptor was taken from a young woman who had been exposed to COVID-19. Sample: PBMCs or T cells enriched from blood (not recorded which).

As DNA, the CDR3 is TGTGCCTGGAGTGCGGCCAGGCTGAACACTGAAGCTTTCTTT. It codes for CAWSAARLNTEAFF. The chain employs TRBV30 and TRBJ1-1; D not resolved. The CDR3 spans 14 residues. Germline V gene lookup returns CDR1 GTSNPN and CDR2 SVGIG (reference sequence). Trimming removed 1 base from V and 0 bases from J, with 9 bases in between.